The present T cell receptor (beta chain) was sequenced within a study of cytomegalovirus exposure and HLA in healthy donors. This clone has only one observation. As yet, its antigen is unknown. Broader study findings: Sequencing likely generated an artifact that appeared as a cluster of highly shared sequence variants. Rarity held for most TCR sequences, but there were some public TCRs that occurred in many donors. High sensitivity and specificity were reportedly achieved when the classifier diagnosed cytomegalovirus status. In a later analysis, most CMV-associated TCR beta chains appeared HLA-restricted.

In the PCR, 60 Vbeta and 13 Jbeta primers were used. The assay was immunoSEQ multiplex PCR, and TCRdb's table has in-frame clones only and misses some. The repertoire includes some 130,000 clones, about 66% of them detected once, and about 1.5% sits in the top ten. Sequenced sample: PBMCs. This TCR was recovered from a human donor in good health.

In DNA form, the CDR3 reads TGCGCCAGCAGCTTGTCTCTAGCGGGTAGCTCCTACGAGCAGTACTTC. This translates into CASSLSLAGSSYEQYF. The chain employs TRBV5-1 and TRBJ2-7; 8 bases match TRBD2. After removal of 1 base from V and 0 bases from J, the junction contained 6 bases not matched to a gene. CDR3 size: 16 residues. Germline assignment: CDR1 SGHRS and CDR2 YFSETQ.